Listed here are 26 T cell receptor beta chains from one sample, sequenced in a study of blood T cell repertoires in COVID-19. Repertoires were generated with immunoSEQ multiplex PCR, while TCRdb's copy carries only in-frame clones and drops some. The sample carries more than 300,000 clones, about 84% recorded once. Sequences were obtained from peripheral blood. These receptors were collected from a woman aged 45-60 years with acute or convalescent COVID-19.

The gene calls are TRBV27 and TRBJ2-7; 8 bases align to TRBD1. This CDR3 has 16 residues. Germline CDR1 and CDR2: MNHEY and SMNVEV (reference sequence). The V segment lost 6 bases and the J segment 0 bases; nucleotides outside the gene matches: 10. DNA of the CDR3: TGTGCCAGCAGACCCCTCGGGGACAGGAGCTCCTACGAGCAGTACTTC. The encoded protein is CASRPLGDRSSYEQYF.

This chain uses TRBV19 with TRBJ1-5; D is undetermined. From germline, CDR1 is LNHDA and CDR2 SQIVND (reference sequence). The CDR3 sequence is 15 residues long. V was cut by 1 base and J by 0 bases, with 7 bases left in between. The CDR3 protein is CASSIGGSSNQPQHF. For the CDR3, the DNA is TGTGCCAGTAGTATAGGCGGCAGTAGCAATCAGCCCCAGCATTTT.

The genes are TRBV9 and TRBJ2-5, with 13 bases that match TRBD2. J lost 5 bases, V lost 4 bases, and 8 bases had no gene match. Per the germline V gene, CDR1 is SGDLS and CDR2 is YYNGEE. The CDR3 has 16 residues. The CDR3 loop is CASSRGLAGAGETQYF. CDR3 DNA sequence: TGTGCCAGCAGCCGCGGACTAGCGGGAGCGGGGGAGACCCAGTACTTC. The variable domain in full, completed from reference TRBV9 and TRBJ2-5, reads DSGVTQTPKHLITATGQRVTLRCSPRSGDLSVYWYQQSLDQGLQFLIQYYNGEERAKGNILERFSAQQFPDLHSELNLSSLELGDSALYFCASSRGLAGAGETQYFGPGTRLLVL.

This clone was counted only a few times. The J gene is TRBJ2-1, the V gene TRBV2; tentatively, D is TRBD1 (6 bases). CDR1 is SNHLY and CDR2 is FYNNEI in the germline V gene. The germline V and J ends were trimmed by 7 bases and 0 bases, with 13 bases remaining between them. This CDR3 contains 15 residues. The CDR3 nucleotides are TGTGCCAGCATCGAACAGGGTCGCTCCTACAATGAGCAGTTCTTC. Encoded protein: CASIEQGRSYNEQFF.

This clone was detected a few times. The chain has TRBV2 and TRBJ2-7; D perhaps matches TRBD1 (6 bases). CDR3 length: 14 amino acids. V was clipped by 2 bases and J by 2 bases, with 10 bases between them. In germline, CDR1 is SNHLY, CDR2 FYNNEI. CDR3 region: CASSETQGPYEQYF. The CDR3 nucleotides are TGTGCCAGCAGTGAAACGCAGGGGCCCTACGAGCAGTACTTC.

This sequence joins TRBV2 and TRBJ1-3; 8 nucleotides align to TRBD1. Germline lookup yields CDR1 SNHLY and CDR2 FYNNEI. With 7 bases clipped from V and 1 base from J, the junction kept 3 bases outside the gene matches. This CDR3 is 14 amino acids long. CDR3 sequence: CASTRTGSGNTIYF. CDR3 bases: TGTGCCAGCACCAGGACAGGGTCTGGAAACACCATATATTTT.

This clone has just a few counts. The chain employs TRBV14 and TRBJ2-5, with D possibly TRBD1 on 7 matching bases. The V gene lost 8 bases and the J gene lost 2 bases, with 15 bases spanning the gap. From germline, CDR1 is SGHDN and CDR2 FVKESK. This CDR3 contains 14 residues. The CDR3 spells CASAKQGRQETQYF. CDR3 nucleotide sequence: TGTGCCAGCGCAAAACAGGGGAGGCAAGAGACCCAGTACTTC. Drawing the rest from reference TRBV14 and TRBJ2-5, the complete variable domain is EAGVTQFPSHSVIEKGQTVTLRCDPISGHDNLYWYRRVMGKEIKFLLHFVKESKQDESGMPNNRFLAERTGGTYSTLKVQPAELEDSGVYFCASAKQGRQETQYFGPGTRLLVL.

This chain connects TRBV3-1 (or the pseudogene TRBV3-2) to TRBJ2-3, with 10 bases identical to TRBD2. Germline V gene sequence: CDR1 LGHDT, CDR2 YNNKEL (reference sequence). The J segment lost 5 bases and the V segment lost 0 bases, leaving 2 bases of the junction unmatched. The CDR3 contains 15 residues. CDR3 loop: CASSQDGLAVDTQYF. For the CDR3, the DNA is TGTGCCAGCAGCCAAGACGGACTAGCGGTAGATACGCAGTATTTT.

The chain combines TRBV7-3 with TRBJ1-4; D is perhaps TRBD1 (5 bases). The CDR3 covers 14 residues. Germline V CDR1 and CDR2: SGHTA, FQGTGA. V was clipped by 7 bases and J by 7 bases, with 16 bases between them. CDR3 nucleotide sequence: TGTGCCAGCAACCCGACTTCTCAGGGTGAAAAACTGTTTTTT. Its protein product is CASNPTSQGEKLFF.

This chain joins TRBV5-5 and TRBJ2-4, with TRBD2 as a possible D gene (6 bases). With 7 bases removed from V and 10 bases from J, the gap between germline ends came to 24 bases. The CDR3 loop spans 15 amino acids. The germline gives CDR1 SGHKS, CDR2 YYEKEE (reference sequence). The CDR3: CASSSYRDSSYIQYF. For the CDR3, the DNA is TGTGCCAGCTCCTCATACCGGGACTCCTCTTATATTCAGTACTTC.

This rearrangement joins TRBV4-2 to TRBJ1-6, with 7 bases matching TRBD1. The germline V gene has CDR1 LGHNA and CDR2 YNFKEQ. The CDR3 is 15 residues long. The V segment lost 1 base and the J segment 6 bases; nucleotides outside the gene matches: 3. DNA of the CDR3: TGTGCCAGCAGCCAAGGTCCAGGGGGTAATTCACCCCTCCACTTT. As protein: CASSQGPGGNSPLHF.

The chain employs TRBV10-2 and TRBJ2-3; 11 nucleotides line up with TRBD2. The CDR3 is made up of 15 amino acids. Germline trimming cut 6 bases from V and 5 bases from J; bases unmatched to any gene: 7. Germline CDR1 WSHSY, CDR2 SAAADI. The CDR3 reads CASRVAGGHEDTQYF. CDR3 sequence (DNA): TGCGCCAGCAGGGTAGCGGGAGGGCATGAAGATACGCAGTATTTT.

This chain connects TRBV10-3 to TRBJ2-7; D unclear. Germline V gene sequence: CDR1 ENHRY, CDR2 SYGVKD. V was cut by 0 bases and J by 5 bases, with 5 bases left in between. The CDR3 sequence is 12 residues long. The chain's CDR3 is CAISESTNEQYF. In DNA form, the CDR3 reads TGTGCCATCAGTGAGTCGACAAACGAGCAGTACTTC.

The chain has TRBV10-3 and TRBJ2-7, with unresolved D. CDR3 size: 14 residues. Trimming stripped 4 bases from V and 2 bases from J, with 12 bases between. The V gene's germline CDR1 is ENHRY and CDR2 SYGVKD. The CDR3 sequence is CAISVGDRTYEQYF. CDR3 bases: TGTGCCATCAGTGTTGGAGACCGAACCTACGAGCAGTACTTC.

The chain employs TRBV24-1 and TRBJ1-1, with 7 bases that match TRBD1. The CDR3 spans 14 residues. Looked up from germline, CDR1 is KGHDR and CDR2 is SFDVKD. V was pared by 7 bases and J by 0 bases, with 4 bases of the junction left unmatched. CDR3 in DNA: TGTGCCACCAGAACAACAGGGGTGAACACTGAAGCTTTCTTT. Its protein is CATRTTGVNTEAFF.

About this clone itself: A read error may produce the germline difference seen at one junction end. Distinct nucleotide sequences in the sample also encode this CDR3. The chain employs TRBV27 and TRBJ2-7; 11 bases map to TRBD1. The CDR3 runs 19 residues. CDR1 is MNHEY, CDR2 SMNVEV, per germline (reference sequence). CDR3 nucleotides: TGTGCCAGCAGGCTCCCCCCGGGACAGGGGGTTGGTAGATTCTACGAGCAATACTTC. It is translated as CASRLPPGQGVGRFYEQYF.

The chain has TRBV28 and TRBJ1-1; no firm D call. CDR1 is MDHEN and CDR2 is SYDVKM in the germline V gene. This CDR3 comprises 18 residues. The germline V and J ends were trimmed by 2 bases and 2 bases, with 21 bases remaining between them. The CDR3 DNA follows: TGTGCCAGCAGTTTAAGGTTCTCTGGTCGCAGACAAAACACTGAAGCTTTCTTT. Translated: CASSLRFSGRRQNTEAFF.

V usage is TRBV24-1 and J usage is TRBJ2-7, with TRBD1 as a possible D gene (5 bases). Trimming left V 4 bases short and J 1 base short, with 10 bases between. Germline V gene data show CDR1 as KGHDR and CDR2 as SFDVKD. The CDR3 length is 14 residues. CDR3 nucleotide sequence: TGTGCCACCAGTGACAGTAGACAGTCCTACGAGCAGTACTTC. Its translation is CATSDSRQSYEQYF.

The CDR3 loop is CASSQRPQGADEQFF. The CDR3, as DNA: TGCGCCAGCAGCCAAAGGCCACAGGGGGCGGACGAGCAGTTCTTC. The chain combines TRBV4-3 with TRBJ2-1, with 9 bases that match TRBD1. The trim removed 2 bases at V and 10 bases at J, leaving 9 bases unmatched. CDR3 length: 15 amino acids. The germline gives CDR1 LGHNA, CDR2 YSLEER.

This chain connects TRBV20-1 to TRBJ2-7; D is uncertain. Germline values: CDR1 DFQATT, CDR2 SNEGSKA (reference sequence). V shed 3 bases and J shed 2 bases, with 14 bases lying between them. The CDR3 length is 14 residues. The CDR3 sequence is CSASRPIQAYEQYF. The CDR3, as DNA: TGCAGTGCTAGTCGGCCCATTCAGGCCTACGAGCAGTACTTC.

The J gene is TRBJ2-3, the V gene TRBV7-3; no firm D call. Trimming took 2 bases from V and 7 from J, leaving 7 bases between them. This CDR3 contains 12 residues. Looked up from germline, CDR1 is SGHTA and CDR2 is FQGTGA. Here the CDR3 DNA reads TGTGCCAGCAGCTTAGATCAGAATACGCAGTATTTT. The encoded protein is CASSLDQNTQYF.

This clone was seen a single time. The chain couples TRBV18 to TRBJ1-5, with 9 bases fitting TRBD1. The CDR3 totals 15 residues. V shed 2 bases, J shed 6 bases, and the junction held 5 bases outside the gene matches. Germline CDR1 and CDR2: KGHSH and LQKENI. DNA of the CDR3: TGTGCCAGCTCACCAACACAGGGGGCGAGTCAGCCCCAGCATTTT. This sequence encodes CASSPTQGASQPQHF.

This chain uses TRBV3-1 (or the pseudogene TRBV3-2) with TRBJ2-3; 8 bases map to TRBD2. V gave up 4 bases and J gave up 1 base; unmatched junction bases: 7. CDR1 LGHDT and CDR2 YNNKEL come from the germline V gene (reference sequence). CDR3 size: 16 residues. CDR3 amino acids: CASSLVAGRGTDTQYF. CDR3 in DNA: TGTGCCAGCAGCCTCGTAGCGGGGCGGGGCACAGATACGCAGTATTTT.

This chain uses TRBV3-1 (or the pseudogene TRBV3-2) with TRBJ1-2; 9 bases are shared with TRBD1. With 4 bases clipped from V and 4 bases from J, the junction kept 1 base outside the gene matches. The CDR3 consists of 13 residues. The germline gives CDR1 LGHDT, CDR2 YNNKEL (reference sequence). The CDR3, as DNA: TGTGCCAGCAGCCTGACAGGGGGCTATGGCTACACCTTC. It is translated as CASSLTGGYGYTF.

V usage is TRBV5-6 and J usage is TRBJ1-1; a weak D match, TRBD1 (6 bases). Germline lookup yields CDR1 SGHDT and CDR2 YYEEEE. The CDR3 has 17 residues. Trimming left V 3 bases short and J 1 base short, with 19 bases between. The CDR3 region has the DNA TGTGCCAGCAGCTCCCAGGGGAGGGGCCGGGAGAACACTGAAGCTTTCTTT. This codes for CASSSQGRGRENTEAFF.

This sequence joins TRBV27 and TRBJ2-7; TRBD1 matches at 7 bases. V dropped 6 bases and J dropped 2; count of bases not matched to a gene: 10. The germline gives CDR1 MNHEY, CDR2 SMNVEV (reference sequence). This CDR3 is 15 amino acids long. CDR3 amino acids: CASRPIGQATYEQYF. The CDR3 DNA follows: TGTGCCAGCAGACCCATAGGACAGGCCACCTACGAGCAGTACTTC.